A selection of T cell receptor beta chains follows, all from one sample in a study of early T cells in non-severe SARS-CoV-2 infection. TCRdb reprocessed the 5' RACE reads with MiXCR, giving one entry per CDR3 protein. Here the sample spans about 33,000 distinct CDR3 sequences, more than 4.5% being singletons. Material for sequencing was whole blood. Receptor source: an adult who was a healthcare worker with PCR-confirmed SARS-CoV-2 infection or an uninfected control (not recorded which). Both conserved end residues are part of each CDR3. Each record gives: V gene, D gene, J gene, clone size, CDR3 DNA, CDR3 protein. A D gene is named only where the DNA matches it firmly. Some rows mark clone size as missing; the rest say once, few, many or name a class of expanded clone.

TRBV5-1	TRBD2	TRBJ2-1	many	TGCGCCAGCAGCTTGGGACTAGCGGGAGGAGGGGATGAGCAGTTCTTC	CASSLGLAGGGDEQFF
TRBV11-2	-	TRBJ2-1	many	TGTGCCAGCAGCCCCTGGGGCCCAAATGAGCAGTTCTTC	CASSPWGPNEQFF
TRBV29-1	-	TRBJ1-2	-	TGCAGCGTTGTATCCCCCCCCGCGCAGGGGAGGAGAGGCTACACCTTC	CSVVSPPAQGRRGYTF
TRBV20-1	-	TRBJ2-3	many	TGCAGTGCTGGTGACCTCCTTGGGTGGGATACGCAGTATTTT	CSAGDLLGWDTQYF
TRBV11-3	TRBD1	TRBJ2-4	many	TGTGCCAGCAGCTCCCCTAGACAGGGAAACATTCAGTACTTC	CASSSPRQGNIQYF
TRBV7-6	TRBD1	TRBJ1-1	many	TGTGCCAGCAGCCACAGACCTGACAGGGGAAACACTGAAGCTTTCTTT	CASSHRPDRGNTEAFF
TRBV29-1	TRBD1	TRBJ1-1	many	TGCAGCGTTGATGGGACAGGGGGTTTCGGAGCTTTCTTT	CSVDGTGGFGAFF
TRBV20-1	-	TRBJ1-4	many	TGCAGTGCTAGAGGGCTGGCGCTTGGGACACTGTTTTTT	CSARGLALGTLFF
TRBV5-8	-	TRBJ2-5	many	TGTGCCAGCAACCCGAGACGGGGGCAAGAGACCCAGTACTTC	CASNPRRGQETQYF
TRBV20-1	TRBD2	TRBJ2-1	many	TGCAGTGCTAGAGATCTAGCGGGACGCCTCAATGAGCAGTTCTTC	CSARDLAGRLNEQFF
TRBV6-6	TRBD1	TRBJ1-2	-	TGTGCCAGCAGTTACAACAGGGGGAGTAGAGGCTACACCTTC	CASSYNRGSRGYTF
TRBV14	-	TRBJ2-5	many	TGTGCCAGCAGCCAAGATCGAGAGGGGTCAGAGACCCAGTACTTC	CASSQDREGSETQYF
TRBV6-5	TRBD2	TRBJ2-7	many	TGTGCCAGCAGTTACTCTCCGGGGGAGGGGCGACAGTACTTC	CASSYSPGEGRQYF
TRBV7-2	-	TRBJ1-5	many	TGTGCCAGCAGCCTCCTTTTAGACTCAAATCAGCCCCAGCATTTT	CASSLLLDSNQPQHF
TRBV27	TRBD1	TRBJ1-1	many	TGTGCCAGCACTCCGACAGGGGGCAACTTGAACACTGAAGCTTTCTTT	CASTPTGGNLNTEAFF
TRBV7-8	TRBD1	TRBJ1-1	many	TGTGCCAGCAGTCGCCGTGGGACAGGGACAGGGGACACTGAAGCTTTCTTT	CASSRRGTGTGDTEAFF
TRBV20-1	-	TRBJ1-2	many	TGCAGTGCTAGAGATTCCGGCCGGAGGGGCTACACCTTC	CSARDSGRRGYTF
TRBV29-1	-	TRBJ2-5	few	TGCAGCGTTGAGGACAGTCCCAGAGAGACCCAGTACTTC	CSVEDSPRETQYF
TRBV6-5	TRBD1	TRBJ2-7	few	TGTGCCAGCAGACCGACAGGGAACCTAAGGAAGCAGTACTTC	CASRPTGNLRKQYF
TRBV6-5	-	TRBJ2-2	-	TGTGCCAGCAGTTACTCTGCCGGGGTGGGCACCGGGGAGCTGTTTTTT	CASSYSAGVGTGELFF
TRBV4-3	-	TRBJ1-2	-	TGCGCCAGCAGCCAAGACTTGACGGAGCAGTTTTATGGCTACACCTTC	CASSQDLTEQFYGYTF
TRBV5-6	TRBD1	TRBJ2-3	many	TGTGCCAGCAGCACGGGACAGGGCCGCGGCACAGATACGCAGTATTTT	CASSTGQGRGTDTQYF
TRBV10-1	TRBD1	TRBJ1-1	many	TGCGCCAGCAGTGAGTCGCGGACAGGGGAAGCTTTCTTT	CASSESRTGEAFF
TRBV5-4	TRBD2	TRBJ2-3	many	TGTGCCAGCAGCTCATCTAGCGGAACAGATACGCAGTATTTT	CASSSSSGTDTQYF
TRBV6-5	TRBD2	TRBJ2-5	many	TGTGCCAGCAGTTACGCGTCTGCGGGAGGGCCTTTAACGGAGACCCAGTACTTC	CASSYASAGGPLTETQYF
TRBV20-1	-	TRBJ2-1	-	TGCAGTGCTAGGCATTGGACTCACTACAATGAGCAGTTCTTC	CSARHWTHYNEQFF
TRBV5-1	-	TRBJ2-3	many	TGCGCCAGCAATCAGCGCCCGGGCGTAGGGTATACAGATACGCAGTATTTT	CASNQRPGVGYTDTQYF
TRBV7-9	-	TRBJ2-5	-	TGTGCCAGCAGCCTAGCTTCCGGGACGCACCCCAGGGAGACCCAGTACTTC	CASSLASGTHPRETQYF
TRBV29-1	-	TRBJ1-1	few	TGCAGCGCGGCGGCGGGGTCCGAAGCTTTCTTT	CSAAAGSEAFF
TRBV3-1	TRBD2	TRBJ2-5	few	TGTGCCAGCAGCCAAGGGACTAGCGGGAGGGTGGAGACCCAGTACTTC	CASSQGTSGRVETQYF
TRBV11-2	TRBD2	TRBJ2-5	many	TGTGCCAGCAGCACTAGCGTAGAAGAGACCCAGTACTTC	CASSTSVEETQYF
TRBV6-5	-	TRBJ2-3	many	TGTGCCAGCAGCCGTAGCGGCTCCACAGATACGCAGTATTTT	CASSRSGSTDTQYF
TRBV29-1	-	TRBJ1-1	many	TGCAGCGTCACCGGGTGGAAGGGGGACACTGAAGCTTTCTTT	CSVTGWKGDTEAFF
TRBV20-1	TRBD2	TRBJ2-3	-	TGCAGTGCTAGACGACTAGCGCGAACTACAGATACGCAGTATTTT	CSARRLARTTDTQYF
TRBV28	-	TRBJ1-5	many	TGTGCCAGCAGTTTACTTGACAGGTCCGAAAGACCCCAGCATTTT	CASSLLDRSERPQHF
TRBV11-3	-	TRBJ2-1	many	TGTGCCAGCAGCCCTATCAGCTCCTACAATGAGCAGTTCTTC	CASSPISSYNEQFF
TRBV12-3/TRBV12-4	-	TRBJ2-5	many	TGTGCCAGCAGTCCCCCTAACCAAGAGACCCAGTACTTC	CASSPPNQETQYF
TRBV20-1	-	TRBJ1-3	many	TGCAGTGCTCCAAAGAGGGGTTCTGGAAACACCATATATTTT	CSAPKRGSGNTIYF
TRBV20-1	-	TRBJ1-1	-	TGCAGTGCTAGGTTCGTCAGGGCGACTGAAGCTTTCTTT	CSARFVRATEAFF
TRBV10-2	TRBD2	TRBJ2-7	-	TGCGCCACTCTAGCGGGAGGGACTACCTACGAGCAGTACTTC	CATLAGGTTYEQYF
TRBV7-6	-	TRBJ2-1	many	TGTGCCAGCAGCTTAGACTACTCCCACAATGAGCAGTTCTTC	CASSLDYSHNEQFF
TRBV24-1	TRBD2	TRBJ2-1	few	TGTGCCACCAGTGATTTGAGCGGGAGCTCCTACAATGAGCAGTTCTTC	CATSDLSGSSYNEQFF
TRBV9	-	TRBJ1-2	few	TGTGCCAGCAGCGGATATTCCGGGTCTAACTATGGCTACACCTTC	CASSGYSGSNYGYTF
TRBV7-8	-	TRBJ2-5	many	TGTGCCAGCAGCTTAGACCCGCGGGAGACCCAGTACTTC	CASSLDPRETQYF
TRBV24-1	TRBD2	TRBJ2-3	many	TGTGCCACCGGAGGAGGACTAGGAGCGCAGTATTTT	CATGGGLGAQYF
TRBV4-1	TRBD2	TRBJ2-7	many	TGCGCCAGCAGCCAAGGCAGGGCGGGAGAGGGGTACGAGCAGTACTTC	CASSQGRAGEGYEQYF
TRBV7-3	-	TRBJ2-1	-	TGTGCCAGCAGCTTCTCTCCAAACTCCTACAATGAGCAGTTCTTC	CASSFSPNSYNEQFF
TRBV20-1	-	TRBJ1-2	few	TGCAGTGCTCTTCTGGGGGCCTATGGCTACACCTTC	CSALLGAYGYTF
TRBV29-1	-	TRBJ2-6	few	TGCAGCGTTGAAAGGACACCTGGGGCCAACGTCCTGACTTTC	CSVERTPGANVLTF
TRBV2	TRBD2	TRBJ2-1	many	TGTGCCAGCAGCGTACTAGCGGGAGAGATCTCCTACAATGAGCAGTTCTTC	CASSVLAGEISYNEQFF
TRBV29-1	TRBD2	TRBJ2-1	many	TGCAGCGTTGAAGGACTAGCGGGAGAATTTGAGCAGTTCTTC	CSVEGLAGEFEQFF
TRBV29-1	-	TRBJ2-3	many	TGCAGCACTCCCCCGGGACGCGGTACGCAGTATTTT	CSTPPGRGTQYF
TRBV9	TRBD1	TRBJ2-7	-	TGTGCCAGCAGCGTGACAGGGTTCGGCGAGCAGTACTTC	CASSVTGFGEQYF
TRBV20-1	-	TRBJ1-5	many	TGCAGTGCTAGAGATCGACAGGGCAATCAGCCCCAGCATTTT	CSARDRQGNQPQHF
TRBV7-8	TRBD2	TRBJ2-1	many	TGTGCCAGCAGCTTAAGGCGGGAGGCTAGGGAGCAGTTCTTC	CASSLRREAREQFF